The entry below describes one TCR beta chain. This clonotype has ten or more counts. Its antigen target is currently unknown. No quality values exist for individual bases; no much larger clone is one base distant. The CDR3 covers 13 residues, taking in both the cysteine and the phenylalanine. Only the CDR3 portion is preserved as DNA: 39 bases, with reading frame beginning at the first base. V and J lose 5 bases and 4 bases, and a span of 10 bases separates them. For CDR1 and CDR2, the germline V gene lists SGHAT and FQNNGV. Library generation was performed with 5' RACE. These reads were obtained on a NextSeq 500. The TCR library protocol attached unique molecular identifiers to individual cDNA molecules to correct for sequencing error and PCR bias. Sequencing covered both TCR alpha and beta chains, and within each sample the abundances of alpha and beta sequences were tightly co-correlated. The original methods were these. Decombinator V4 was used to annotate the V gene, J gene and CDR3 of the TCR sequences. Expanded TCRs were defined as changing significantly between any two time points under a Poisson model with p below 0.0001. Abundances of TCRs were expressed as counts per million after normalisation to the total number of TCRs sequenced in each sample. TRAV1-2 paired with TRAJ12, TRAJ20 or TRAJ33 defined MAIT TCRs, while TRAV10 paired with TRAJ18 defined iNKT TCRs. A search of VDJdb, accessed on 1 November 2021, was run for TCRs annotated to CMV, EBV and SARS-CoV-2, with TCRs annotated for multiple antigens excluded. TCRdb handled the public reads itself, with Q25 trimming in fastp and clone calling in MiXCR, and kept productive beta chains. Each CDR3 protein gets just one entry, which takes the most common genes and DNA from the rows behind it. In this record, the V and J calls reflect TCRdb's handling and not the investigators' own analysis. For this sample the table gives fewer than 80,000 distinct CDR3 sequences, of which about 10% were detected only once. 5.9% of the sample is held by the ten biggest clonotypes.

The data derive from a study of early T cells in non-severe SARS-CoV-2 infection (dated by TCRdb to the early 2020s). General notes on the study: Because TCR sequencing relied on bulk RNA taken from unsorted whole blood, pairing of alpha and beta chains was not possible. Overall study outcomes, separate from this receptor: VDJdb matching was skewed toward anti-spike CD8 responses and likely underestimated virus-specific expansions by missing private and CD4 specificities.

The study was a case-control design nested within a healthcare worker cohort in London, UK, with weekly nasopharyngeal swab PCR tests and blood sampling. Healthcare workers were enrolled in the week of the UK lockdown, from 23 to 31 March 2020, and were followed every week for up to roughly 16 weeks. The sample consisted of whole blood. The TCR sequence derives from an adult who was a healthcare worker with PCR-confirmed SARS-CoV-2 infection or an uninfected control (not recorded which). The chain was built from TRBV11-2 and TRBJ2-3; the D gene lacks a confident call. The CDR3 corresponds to CASSEGRADTQYF. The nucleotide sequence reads TGTGCCAGCAGCGAAGGACGGGCAGATACGCAGTATTTT.